These T cell receptor beta chains were read from a single sample in a study of Tregs in tolerant kidney transplant recipients. TCRdb's copy holds only in-frame clones and misses some; the assay was immunoSEQ multiplex PCR. Counted here are 200,000 to 300,000 clones, around 81% occurring once; the ten biggest clones make up under 0.65%. The sample consisted of CD4+ T cells from blood. These receptor sequences come from a human donor in good health. The conserved cysteine and the conserved F or W are not part of the CDR3 here.

ASRRLAGDSEQY,TRBJ2-7,TRBV4-1
ASSGRTGQETQY,TRBJ2-5,TRBV5-4
ASSIQPNNEQF,TRBJ2-1,TRBV5-1
ASKTTGLAF,TRBJ1-1,TRBV6-5
ASRRHENTGELF,TRBJ2-2,TRBV6-1
ASRPTGGGQPQH,TRBJ1-5,TRBV6-1
ATQRGGPQETQY,TRBJ2-5,TRBV15
ASSAARAEGYSYNEQF,TRBJ2-1,TRBV9
ASSPGQRNEKLF,TRBJ1-4,TRBV5-1
ASSWGVRQENYGYT,TRBJ1-2,TRBV11-3